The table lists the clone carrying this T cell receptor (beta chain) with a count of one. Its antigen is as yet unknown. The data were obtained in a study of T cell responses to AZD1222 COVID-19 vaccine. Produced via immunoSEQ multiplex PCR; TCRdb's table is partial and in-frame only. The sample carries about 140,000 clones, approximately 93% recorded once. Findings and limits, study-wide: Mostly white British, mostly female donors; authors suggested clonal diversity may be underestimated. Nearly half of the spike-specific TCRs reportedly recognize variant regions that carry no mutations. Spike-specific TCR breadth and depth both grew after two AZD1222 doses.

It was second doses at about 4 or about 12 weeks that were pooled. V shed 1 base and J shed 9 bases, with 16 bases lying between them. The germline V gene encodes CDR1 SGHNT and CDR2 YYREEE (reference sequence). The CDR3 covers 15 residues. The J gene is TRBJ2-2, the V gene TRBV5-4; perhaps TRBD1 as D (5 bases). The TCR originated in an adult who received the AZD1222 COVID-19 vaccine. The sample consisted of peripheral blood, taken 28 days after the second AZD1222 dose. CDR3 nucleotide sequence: TGTGCCAGCAGCTTGCGACAGACCCTACCCAGGGAGCTGTTTTTT. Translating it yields CASSLRQTLPRELFF.